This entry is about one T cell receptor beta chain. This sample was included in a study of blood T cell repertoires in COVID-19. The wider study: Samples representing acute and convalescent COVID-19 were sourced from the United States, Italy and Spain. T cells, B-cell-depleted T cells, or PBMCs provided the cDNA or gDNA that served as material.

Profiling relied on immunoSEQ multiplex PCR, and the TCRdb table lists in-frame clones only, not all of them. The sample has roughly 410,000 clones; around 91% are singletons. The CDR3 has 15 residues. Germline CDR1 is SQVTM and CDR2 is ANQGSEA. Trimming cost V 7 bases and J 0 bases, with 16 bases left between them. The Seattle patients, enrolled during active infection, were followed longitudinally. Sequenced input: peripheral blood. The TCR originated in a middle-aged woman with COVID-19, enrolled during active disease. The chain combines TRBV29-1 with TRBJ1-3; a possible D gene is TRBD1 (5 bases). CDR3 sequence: CSAGPDRYSGNTIYF. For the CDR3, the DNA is TGCAGCGCAGGGCCCGACAGATACTCTGGAAACACCATATATTTT. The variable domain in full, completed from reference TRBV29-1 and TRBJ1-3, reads SAVISQKPSRDICQRGTSLTIQCQVDSQVTMMFWYRQQPGQSLTLIATANQGSEATYESGFVIDKFPISRPNLTFSTLTVSNMSPEDSSIYLCSAGPDRYSGNTIYFGEGSWLTVV.